This T cell receptor beta chain was observed in a study of cytomegalovirus exposure and HLA in healthy donors. Overall study findings and caveats: Later on, analysis showed that most CMV-associated TCR beta chains appeared to be HLA-restricted.

Trimming cost V 0 bases and J 4 bases; bases outside gene matches: 2. The CDR3 covers 16 residues. Germline V CDR1 and CDR2: SGHRS, YFSETQ. PCR was performed using 60 Vbeta and 13 Jbeta primers. Generated by immunoSEQ multiplex PCR, the TCRdb table keeps only in-frame clones and is missing some. The sample carries around 160,000 clones, roughly four fifths recorded once. A note on this clone: The antigen is unknown.

The sample was PBMCs. The sequence derives from a man in his forties in good health and CMV-seropositive. The genes are TRBV5-1 and TRBJ2-1, with 12 bases that match TRBD2. The CDR3 DNA follows: TGCGCCAGCAGCTTGGGGACTAGCGGGGCATACAATGAGCAGTTCTTC. It specifies CASSLGTSGAYNEQFF.